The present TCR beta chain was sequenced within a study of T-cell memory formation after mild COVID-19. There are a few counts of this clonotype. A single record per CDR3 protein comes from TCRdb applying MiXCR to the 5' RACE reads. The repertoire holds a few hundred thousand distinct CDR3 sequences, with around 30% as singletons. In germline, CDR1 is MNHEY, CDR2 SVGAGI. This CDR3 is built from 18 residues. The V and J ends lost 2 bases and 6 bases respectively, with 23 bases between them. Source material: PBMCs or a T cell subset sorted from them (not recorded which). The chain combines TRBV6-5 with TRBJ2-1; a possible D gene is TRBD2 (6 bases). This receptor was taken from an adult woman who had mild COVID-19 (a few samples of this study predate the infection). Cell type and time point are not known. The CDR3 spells CASSYEPEAPTRGNEQFF. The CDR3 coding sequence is TGTGCCAGCAGTTACGAGCCCGAAGCACCGACTAGGGGCAATGAGCAGTTCTTC.